The rows below give T cell receptor beta chains drawn from one sample of a study of T cells in Graves' hyperthyroidism and ophthalmopathy. TCRdb fed the multiplex PCR reads into MiXCR, producing one record per CDR3 protein. The table shows more than 500,000 distinct CDR3 sequences, with approximately 49% occurring only once. Sequencing input: peripheral blood or thyroid tissue (not recorded which). These receptors all stem from an adult woman with Graves' disease, either hyperthyroidism or ophthalmopathy (not recorded which). Both conserved end residues are part of each CDR3. Each record gives: J gene, V gene, clone size, D gene, CDR3 DNA, CDR3 protein. The D gene is left open where the match is weak. Clone size is not always given. Where it is, it says once, few, many or a class for expanded clones.

TRBJ2-2,TRBV5-1,many,.,TGCGCCAGCGAAGTTGGGTATGGAGGCGGGGAGCTGTTTTTT,CASEVGYGGGELFF
TRBJ1-1,TRBV29-1,many,.,TGCAGCTCCTTTGAGCGCCTGAACACTGAAGCTTTCTTT,CSSFERLNTEAFF
TRBJ2-5,TRBV7-6,few,.,TGTGCCAGCAGCCTATACTTCCGGGAGACCCAGTACTTC,CASSLYFRETQYF
TRBJ1-1,TRBV10-3,many,TRBD1,TGTGCCACTGCCTCAGGACAGGTGCGCCTAATGAACACTGAAGCTTTCTTT,CATASGQVRLMNTEAFF
TRBJ2-5,TRBV5-6,.,TRBD2,TGTGCCAGCAGCTTGGTAGGGACTAGCGGACCAGAGACCCAGTACTTC,CASSLVGTSGPETQYF
TRBJ1-2,TRBV10-3,many,.,TGTGCCATCAGTGATTATGGGTTAACGGGCGGCTACACCTTC,CAISDYGLTGGYTF
TRBJ1-6,TRBV20-1,once,.,TGCAGTGCTAGCGCCAGCGTCCTCCACTTT,CSASASVLHF
TRBJ2-2,TRBV15,.,TRBD1,TGTGCCACCAGCAGGGACAGGGGTTTCGAGGAGCTGTTTTTT,CATSRDRGFEELFF
TRBJ2-3,TRBV29-1,.,.,TGCAGCGTTGAAGGGCGGGGATCAGATACGCAGTATTTT,CSVEGRGSDTQYF
TRBJ2-2,TRBV19,many,.,TGTGCCAGTAGTAGGGGGCCAGCAACGAACACCGGGGAGCTGTTTTTT,CASSRGPATNTGELFF
TRBJ2-5,TRBV15,many,.,TGTGCCACCAGCAGAGATCCGGGGGAGACCCAGTACTTC,CATSRDPGETQYF
TRBJ1-3,TRBV7-2,few,.,TGTGCCAGCAGCTTACGGTTTGGAAACACCATATATTTT,CASSLRFGNTIYF
TRBJ2-5,TRBV5-1,.,.,TGCGCCAGCAGCCCCCGCACAGACCCTCAAGAGACCCAGTACTTC,CASSPRTDPQETQYF
TRBJ1-2,TRBV10-3,.,.,TGTGCCATCAGTGGAAATAACTATGGCTACACCTTC,CAISGNNYGYTF
TRBJ2-2,TRBV28,.,TRBD1,TGTGCCAGCAGGTTCGACAGGGGTACCGGGGAGCTGTTTTTT,CASRFDRGTGELFF
TRBJ1-1,TRBV2,many,.,TGTGCCAGCAGTGCAGGGGTGAGCACTGAAGCTTTCTTT,CASSAGVSTEAFF
TRBJ2-2,TRBV7-3,few,.,TGTGCCAGCAGCCTTAGGTGGGGCGGGGAGCTGTTTTTT,CASSLRWGGELFF
TRBJ2-7,TRBV7-9,.,.,TGTGCCAGCAGCCCTGGCCGCGACCCCTACGAGCAGTACTTC,CASSPGRDPYEQYF
TRBJ1-1,TRBV20-1,once,.,TGCAGTGCTCAGAGGCTGAACACTGAAGCTTTCTTT,CSAQRLNTEAFF